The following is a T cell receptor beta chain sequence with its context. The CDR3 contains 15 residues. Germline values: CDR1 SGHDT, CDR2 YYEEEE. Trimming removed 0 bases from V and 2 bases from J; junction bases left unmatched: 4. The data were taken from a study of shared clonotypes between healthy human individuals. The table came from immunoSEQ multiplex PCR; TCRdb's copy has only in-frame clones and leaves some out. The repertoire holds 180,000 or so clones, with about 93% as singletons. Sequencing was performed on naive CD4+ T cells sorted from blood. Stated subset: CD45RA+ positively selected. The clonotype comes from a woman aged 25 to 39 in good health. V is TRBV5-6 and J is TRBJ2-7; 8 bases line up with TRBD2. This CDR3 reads CASSLAGRATYEQYF. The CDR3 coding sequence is TGTGCCAGCAGCTTGGCCGGGAGGGCCACCTACGAGCAGTACTTC. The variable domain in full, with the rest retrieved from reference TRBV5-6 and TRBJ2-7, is DAGVTQSPTHLIKTRGQQVTLRCSPKSGHDTVSWYQQALGQGPQFIFQYYEEEERQRGNFPDRFSGHQFPNYSSELNVNALLLGDSALYLCASSLAGRATYEQYFGPGTRLTVT.